Below, one T cell receptor beta chain is given with its context. Its antigen is not known. The CDR3 length is 15 residues. Per germline, CDR1 SNHLY and CDR2 FYNNEI. With 3 bases removed from V and 0 bases from J, the gap between germline ends came to 9 bases. As for treatment: approximately 11-day PBMC culture with coronavirus spike peptide pools or control peptides (ViraFEST assay). This sample stems from a study of vaccination and CD4 T cells after COVID-19. As for the study in general: Participants were administered two doses of either the BNT162b2 or the mRNA-1273 vaccine.

The Oncomine TCR Beta short-read assay generated sequence data from the DNA of cultured CD4+ T cells. Extraction of genomic DNA was performed on cultured CD4+ T cells. From the PCR reads, TCRdb called clonotypes with MiXCR, one entry per CDR3 protein. The data show some 10,000 distinct CDR3 sequences, with about 66% seen just once and 26% held by the top ten. The clonotype originates from a human donor who had recovered from COVID-19. Sequencing input: CD4+ T cells from blood, cultured in vitro. The rearrangement links TRBV2 to TRBJ2-4; possible D gene TRBD2, 7 bases. The CDR3 spells CASSDRGAAKNIQYF. The CDR3 DNA reads TGTGCCAGCAGTGACCGGGGGGCAGCCAAAAACATTCAGTACTTC.